What follows are 14 T cell receptor beta chains derived from one specimen sequenced in a study of control samples from healthy donors and cancer patients. Here immunoSEQ multiplex PCR was the method, and the copy in TCRdb shows in-frame clones only, minus some. The profile shows roughly 100,000 clones, about 89% of them singletons. Specimen: blood. Every receptor here comes from a young man in good health.

This chain connects TRBV27 to TRBJ1-2; D perhaps matches TRBD1 (5 bases). In germline, CDR1 is MNHEY, CDR2 SMNVEV (reference sequence). Trimming removed 2 bases at V and 7 bases at J, with 14 bases between. This CDR3 has 14 amino acids. CDR3 DNA sequence: TGTGCCAGCAGTTTAAGAAATCAGGGTTTTGGCTACACCTTC. Amino acid sequence: CASSLRNQGFGYTF.

In its sample, this clone was seen a few times. The chain recombines TRBV6-5 with TRBJ1-2; the D gene is possibly TRBD1 (5 bases). Trimming pared 6 bases from V and 8 bases from J, leaving 10 bases between. This CDR3 is built from 11 residues. Looked up from germline, CDR1 is MNHEY and CDR2 is SVGAGI. As DNA, the CDR3 is TGTGCCAGCAGAAGCCGGGGCGGCTACACCTTC. Encoded protein: CASRSRGGYTF.

V is TRBV28 and J is TRBJ1-3; D may be TRBD1 (5 bases). CDR1 is MDHEN, CDR2 SYDVKM, per germline. Trimming removed 7 bases at V and 3 bases at J, with 16 bases between. There are 15 residues in the CDR3. CDR3 residues: CASTPRGGSGNTIYF. CDR3 bases: TGTGCCAGCACCCCCCGTGGGGGAAGTGGAAACACCATATATTTT.

This chain joins TRBV28 and TRBJ2-7; D is ambiguous. Per germline, CDR1 MDHEN and CDR2 SYDVKM. This CDR3 has 13 amino acids. The germline V and J ends were trimmed by 7 bases and 2 bases, with 12 bases remaining between them. The CDR3 DNA follows: TGTGCCAGCATGACACACAACACCTACGAGCAGTACTTC. Amino acids: CASMTHNTYEQYF.

This clone showed up just a few times. V usage is TRBV6-1 and J usage is TRBJ1-5, with D unresolved. CDR3 length equals 16 residues. V gave up 6 bases and J gave up 4 bases, with 19 bases separating them. Germline V gene sequence: CDR1 MNHNS, CDR2 SASEGT. The chain's CDR3 is CASREIETARNQPQHF. CDR3 sequence (DNA): TGTGCCAGCAGGGAAATTGAGACCGCTAGGAATCAGCCCCAGCATTTT.

The chain uses TRBV5-1 and TRBJ1-2; no definite D call. The CDR3 loop spans 15 amino acids. Germline loops: CDR1 SGHRS, CDR2 YFSETQ. Trimming pared 6 bases from V and 8 bases from J, leaving 23 bases between. The CDR3 nucleotides are TGCGCCAGCAAGGAAGGCCCCAACCCACGATGGGGCTACACCTTC. It encodes CASKEGPNPRWGYTF.

The chain combines TRBV28 with TRBJ1-6; no firm D call. Looked up from germline, CDR1 is MDHEN and CDR2 is SYDVKM. The CDR3 runs 14 residues. V lost 8 bases and J 0 bases, leaving 8 bases between the germline ends. The CDR3 DNA reads as TGTGCCAGCCAGGAGAGCTCCTATAATTCACCCCTCCACTTT. It codes for CASQESSYNSPLHF.

This clone appeared a few times. The CDR3 reads CSASMGTGNQPQHF. The CDR3 region has the DNA TGCAGTGCTAGTATGGGGACGGGCAATCAGCCCCAGCATTTT. The rearrangement joins TRBV20-1 to TRBJ1-5, with a tentative D call TRBD1 (5 bases). The V gene lost 3 bases and the J gene lost 2 bases, with 11 bases spanning the gap. Germline V gives CDR1 DFQATT, CDR2 SNEGSKA (reference sequence). The CDR3 is 14 residues long.

The rearrangement joins TRBV6-5 to TRBJ2-2, with 12 bases matching TRBD2. The CDR3 sequence is 16 residues long. V lost 4 bases, J lost 4 bases, and 4 bases stayed unmatched. The V gene's germline CDR1 is MNHEY and CDR2 SVGAGI. In DNA form, the CDR3 reads TGTGCCAGCAGTTTACTAGCGGGAGGAATCACCGGGGAGCTGTTTTTT. Translated: CASSLLAGGITGELFF.

This chain uses TRBV21-1 with TRBJ2-7; the DNA was not compared with TRBD2, the D call given in the table. TRBV21-1 represents a pseudogene. CDR3 size: 14 residues. The CDR3 coding sequence is TGTGCCAGCAGCCGGGACTCCTGCGCGAGTGAGCAGTACGTC. It specifies CASSRDSCASEQYV.

The chain combines TRBV5-5 with TRBJ2-7; 10 bases are a match to TRBD2. The CDR3 is 14 amino acids. Germline CDR1 SGHKS, CDR2 YYEKEE (reference sequence). V shed 6 bases and J 6 bases; nucleotides not matched to a gene: 9. This CDR3 reads CASTLAGGPGEQYF. The CDR3 coding sequence is TGTGCCAGCACTTTAGCGGGAGGACCGGGCGAGCAGTACTTC. The variable domain in full, with the rest retrieved from reference TRBV5-5 and TRBJ2-7, is DAGVTQSPTHLIKTRGQQVTLRCSPISGHKSVSWYQQVLGQGPQFIFQYYEKEERGRGNFPDRFSARQFPNYSSELNVNALLLGDSALYLCASTLAGGPGEQYFGPGTRLTVT.

This clone was seen once. The chain uses TRBV7-2 and TRBJ2-7, with D unclear. The length of the CDR3 is 13 residues. In germline, CDR1 is SGHTA, CDR2 FQGNSA. Trimming removed 0 bases from V and 2 bases from J, with 5 bases in between. The CDR3: CASSLAHTYEQYF. The CDR3 region has the DNA TGTGCCAGCAGCTTAGCCCATACCTACGAGCAGTACTTC.

By its share, this clone is medium-sized (0.01 to 0.1%). The CDR3 DNA sequence: TGTGCCAGCAGCCTGACAGGGGGAGTTCCAAATGAGCAGTTCTTC. Residues: CASSLTGGVPNEQFF. The chain links TRBV11-3 to TRBJ2-1; 9 bases match TRBD1. V lost 5 bases to trimming and J lost 7 bases; unmatched junction nucleotides: 9. Germline CDR1 SGHNT, CDR2 YENEEA. CDR3 length: 15 amino acids.

This sequence joins TRBV28 and TRBJ1-5; D gene ambiguous. The CDR3 has 15 residues. Deletions cut 6 bases from V and 1 base from J, with 13 bases between. CDR1 is MDHEN, CDR2 SYDVKM, per germline. The CDR3 DNA reads TGTGCCAGCAGCCTCCTCTCGACGAGCAATCAGCCCCAGCATTTT. The encoded protein is CASSLLSTSNQPQHF.